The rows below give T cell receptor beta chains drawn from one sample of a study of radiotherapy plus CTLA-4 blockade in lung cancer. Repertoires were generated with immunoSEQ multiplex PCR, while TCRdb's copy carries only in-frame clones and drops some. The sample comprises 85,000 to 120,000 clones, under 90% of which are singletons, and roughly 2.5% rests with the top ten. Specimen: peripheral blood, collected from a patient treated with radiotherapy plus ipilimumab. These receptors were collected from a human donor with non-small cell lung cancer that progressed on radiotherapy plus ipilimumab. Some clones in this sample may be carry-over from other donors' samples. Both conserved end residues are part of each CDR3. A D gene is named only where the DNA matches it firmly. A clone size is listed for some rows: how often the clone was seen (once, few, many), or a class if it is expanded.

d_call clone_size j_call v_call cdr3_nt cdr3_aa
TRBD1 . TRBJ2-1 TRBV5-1 TGCGCCAGCAGGTTGGGACAGACTGCTAACAATGAGCAGTTCTTC CASRLGQTANNEQFF
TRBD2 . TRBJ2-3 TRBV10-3 TGTGCCATCAGTACGACTAGCGCGGATACGCAGTATTTT CAISTTSADTQYF
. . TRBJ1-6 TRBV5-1 TGCGCCAGCAGCTTGGTCTGGGCGGGGAGCTCACCCCTCCACTTT CASSLVWAGSSPLHF
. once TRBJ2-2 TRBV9 TGTGCCAGCAGCGTCCCCGGGGGGCCAGGGACGAACACCGGGGAGCTGTTTTTT CASSVPGGPGTNTGELFF
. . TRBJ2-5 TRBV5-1 TGCGCCAGCAGCTTGGACAGGCGAGAGACCCAGTACTTC CASSLDRRETQYF
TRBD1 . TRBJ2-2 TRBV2 TGTGCCAGCACACACGACAGGGGTGGCACCGGGGAGCTGTTTTTT CASTHDRGGTGELFF
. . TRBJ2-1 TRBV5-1 TGCGCCAGCAGCTTGGAACCTGGTCAGCACAATGAGCAGTTCTTC CASSLEPGQHNEQFF
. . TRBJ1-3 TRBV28 TGTGCCAGCAGTTTCCACAGGGCTGGAAACACCATATATTTT CASSFHRAGNTIYF
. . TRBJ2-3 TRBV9 TGTGCCAGCAGCGTAGCGGGGCCTGATACGCAGTATTTT CASSVAGPDTQYF
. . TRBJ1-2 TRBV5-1 TGCGCCAGCAGCTTGGTCGGCGGGACGGTGGGGTTGAACTATGGCTACACCTTC CASSLVGGTVGLNYGYTF
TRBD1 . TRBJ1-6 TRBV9 TGTGCCAGCAGCCCCCGACAGGGAGAAGTTTCACCCCTCCACTTT CASSPRQGEVSPLHF
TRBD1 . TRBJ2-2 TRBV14 TGTGCCAGCAGCCGAAGACAGGGGGGAAGATGGAACACCGGGGAGCTGTTTTTT CASSRRQGGRWNTGELFF
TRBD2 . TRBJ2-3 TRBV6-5 TGTGCCAGCAGTTACCTACTAGCGGGGGGGAAGGATACGCAGTATTTT CASSYLLAGGKDTQYF
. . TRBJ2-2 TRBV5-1 TGCGCCAGCAGCTTGAGAGGGCTTAACACCGGGGAGCTGTTTTTT CASSLRGLNTGELFF
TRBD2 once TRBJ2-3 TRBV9 TGTGCCAGCAGCGTCCCCGGGGGGGCAGATACGCAGTATTTT CASSVPGGADTQYF
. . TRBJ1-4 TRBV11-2 TGTGCCAGCAGCTTAGCAGTTGGATTGGGGGTAGAACTGTTTTTT CASSLAVGLGVELFF
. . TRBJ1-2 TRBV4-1 TGCGCCAGCAGCCAGCTCAGTCAGGGTTCGGTCTATGGCTACACCTTC CASSQLSQGSVYGYTF
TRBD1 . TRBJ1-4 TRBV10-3 TGTGCCATCAGTGATGGGACAGGGGGCCGTGCAACTAATGAAAAACTGTTTTTT CAISDGTGGRATNEKLFF
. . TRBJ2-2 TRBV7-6 TGTGCCAGCAGCGACGGGGGTTACGCCGGGGAGCTGTTTTTT CASSDGGYAGELFF
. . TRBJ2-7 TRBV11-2 TGTGCCAGCAGCAACCCGTCGGAGGGGGCCTACGAGCAGTACTTC CASSNPSEGAYEQYF
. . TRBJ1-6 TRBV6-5 TGTGCCAGCAGTTACGGCGGTGGGGACGGGTCACCCCTCCACTTT CASSYGGGDGSPLHF
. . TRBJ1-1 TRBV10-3 TGTGCCATCAGTGAGTCCGTCAGAAACACTGAAGCTTTCTTT CAISESVRNTEAFF
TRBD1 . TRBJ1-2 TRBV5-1 TGCGCCAGCAGCTTGGAACGACAGGGGTATGGCTACACCTTC CASSLERQGYGYTF
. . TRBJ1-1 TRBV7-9 TGTGCCAGCAGCTTAGGGCGGACGAACACTGAAGCTTTCTTT CASSLGRTNTEAFF
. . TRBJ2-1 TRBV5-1 TGCGCCAGCAGCTTACCCCGGGTGGAAAATGAGCAGTTCTTC CASSLPRVENEQFF
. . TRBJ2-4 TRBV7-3 TGTGCCAGCAGCTTAGGGGACATTCAGTACTTC CASSLGDIQYF
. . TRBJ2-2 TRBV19 TGTGCCAGTAGTATCCTTGGACAGAACACCGGGGAGCTGTTTTTT CASSILGQNTGELFF
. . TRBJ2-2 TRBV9 TGTGCCAGCAGCGTAGCTCCAAGTAGCACCGGGGAGCTGTTTTTT CASSVAPSSTGELFF